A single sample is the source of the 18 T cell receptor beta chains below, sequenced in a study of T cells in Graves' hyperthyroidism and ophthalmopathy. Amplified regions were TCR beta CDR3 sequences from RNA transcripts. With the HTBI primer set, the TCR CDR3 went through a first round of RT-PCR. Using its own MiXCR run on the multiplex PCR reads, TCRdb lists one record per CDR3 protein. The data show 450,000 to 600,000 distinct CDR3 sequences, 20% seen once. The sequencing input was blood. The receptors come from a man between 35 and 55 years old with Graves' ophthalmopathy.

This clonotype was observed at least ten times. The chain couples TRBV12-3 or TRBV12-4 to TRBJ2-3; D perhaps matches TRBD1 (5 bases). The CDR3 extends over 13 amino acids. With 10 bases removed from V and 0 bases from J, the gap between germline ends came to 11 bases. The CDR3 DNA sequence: TGTGCCACTCGAAGGGGTAGCACAGATACGCAGTATTTT. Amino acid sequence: CATRRGSTDTQYF.

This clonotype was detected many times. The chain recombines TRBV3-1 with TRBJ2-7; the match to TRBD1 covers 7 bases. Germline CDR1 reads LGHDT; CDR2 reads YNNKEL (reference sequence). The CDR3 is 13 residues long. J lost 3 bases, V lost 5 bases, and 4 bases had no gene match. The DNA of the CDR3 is TGTGCCAGCAGCAGACAGGGCATCTACGAGCAGTACTTC. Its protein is CASSRQGIYEQYF.

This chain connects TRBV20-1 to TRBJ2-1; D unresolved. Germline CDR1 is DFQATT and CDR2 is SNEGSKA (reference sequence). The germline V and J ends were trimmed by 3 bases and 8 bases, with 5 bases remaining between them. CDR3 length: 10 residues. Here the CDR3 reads CSASDHEQFF. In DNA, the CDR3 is TGCAGTGCTAGTGACCATGAGCAGTTCTTC.

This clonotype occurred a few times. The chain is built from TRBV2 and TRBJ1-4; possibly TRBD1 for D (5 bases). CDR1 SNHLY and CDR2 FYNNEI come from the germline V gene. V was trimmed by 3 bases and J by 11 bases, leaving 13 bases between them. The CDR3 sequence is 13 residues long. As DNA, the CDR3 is TGTGCCAGCAGTGAGGGGGTCATCAGGAAACTGTTTTTT. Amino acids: CASSEGVIRKLFF.

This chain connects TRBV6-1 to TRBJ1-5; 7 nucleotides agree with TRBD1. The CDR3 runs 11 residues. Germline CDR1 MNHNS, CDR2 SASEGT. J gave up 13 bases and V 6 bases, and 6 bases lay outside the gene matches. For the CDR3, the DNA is TGTGCCAGCAGACTAACAGGGGCTCAGCATTTT. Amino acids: CASRLTGAQHF.

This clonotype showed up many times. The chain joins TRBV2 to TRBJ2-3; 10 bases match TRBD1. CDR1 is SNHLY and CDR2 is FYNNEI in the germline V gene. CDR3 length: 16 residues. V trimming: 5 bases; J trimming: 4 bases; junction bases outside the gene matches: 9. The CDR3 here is CASSKVGQGFSDTQYF. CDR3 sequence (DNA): TGTGCCAGCAGTAAAGTGGGACAGGGGTTTTCAGATACGCAGTATTTT.

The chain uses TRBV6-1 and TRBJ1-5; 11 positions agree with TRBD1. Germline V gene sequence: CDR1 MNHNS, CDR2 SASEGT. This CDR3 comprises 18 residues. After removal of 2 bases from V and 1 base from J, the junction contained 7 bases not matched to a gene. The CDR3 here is CASSEIWTGGSSNQPQHF. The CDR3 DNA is TGTGCCAGCAGTGAAATTTGGACAGGGGGCTCGAGCAATCAGCCCCAGCATTTT.

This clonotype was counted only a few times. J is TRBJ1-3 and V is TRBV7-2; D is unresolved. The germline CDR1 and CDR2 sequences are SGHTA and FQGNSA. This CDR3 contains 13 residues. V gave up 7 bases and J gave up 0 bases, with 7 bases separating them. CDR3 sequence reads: CASTPDSGNTIYF. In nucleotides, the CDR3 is TGTGCCAGCACTCCCGACTCTGGAAACACCATATATTTT.

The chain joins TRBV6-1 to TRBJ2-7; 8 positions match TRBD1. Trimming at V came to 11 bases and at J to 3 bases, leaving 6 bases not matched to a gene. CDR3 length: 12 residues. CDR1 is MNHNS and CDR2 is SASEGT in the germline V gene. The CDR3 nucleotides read TGTGCCGCCGGACAGGGAGACTACGAGCAGTACTTC. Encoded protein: CAAGQGDYEQYF.

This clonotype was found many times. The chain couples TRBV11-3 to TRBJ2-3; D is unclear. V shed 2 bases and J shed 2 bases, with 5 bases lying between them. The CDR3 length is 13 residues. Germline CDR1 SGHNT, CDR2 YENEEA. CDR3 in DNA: TGTGCCAGCAGCTTAAGGGTCACAGATACGCAGTATTTT. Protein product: CASSLRVTDTQYF. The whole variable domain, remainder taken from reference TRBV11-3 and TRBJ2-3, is EAGVVQSPRYKIIEKKQPVAFWCNPISGHNTLYWYLQNLGQGPELLIRYENEEAVDDSQLPKDRFSAERLKGVDSTLKIQPAELGDSAVYLCASSLRVTDTQYFGPGTRLTVL.

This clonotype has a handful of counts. In DNA, the CDR3 is TGTGCCAGCAGTCTCCTGGGATCAGGTGGGCCTGAAAAACTGTTTTTT. Translated: CASSLLGSGGPEKLFF. The V and J genes are TRBV27 and TRBJ1-4; unclear D gene. The ends were cut back, 5 bases at V and 7 bases at J, with 20 bases in the middle. This CDR3 comprises 16 residues. In germline, CDR1 is MNHEY, CDR2 SMNVEV (reference sequence).

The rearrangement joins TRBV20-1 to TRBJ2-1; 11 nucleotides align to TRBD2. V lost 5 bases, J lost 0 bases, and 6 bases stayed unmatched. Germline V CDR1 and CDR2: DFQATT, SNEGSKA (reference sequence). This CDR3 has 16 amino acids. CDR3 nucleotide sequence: TGCAGTGCTCCAAGACTAGCGGGGAGCTCCTACAATGAGCAGTTCTTC. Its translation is CSAPRLAGSSYNEQFF.

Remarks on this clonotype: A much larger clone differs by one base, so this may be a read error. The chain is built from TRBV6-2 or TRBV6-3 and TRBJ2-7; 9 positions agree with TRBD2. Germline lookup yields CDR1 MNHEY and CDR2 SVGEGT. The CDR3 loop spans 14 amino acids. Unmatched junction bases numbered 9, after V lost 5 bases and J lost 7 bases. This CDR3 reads CASSESTLAGEQYF. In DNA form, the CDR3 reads TGTGCCAGCAGTGAGTCGACGCTAGCGGGAGAGCAGTACTTC.

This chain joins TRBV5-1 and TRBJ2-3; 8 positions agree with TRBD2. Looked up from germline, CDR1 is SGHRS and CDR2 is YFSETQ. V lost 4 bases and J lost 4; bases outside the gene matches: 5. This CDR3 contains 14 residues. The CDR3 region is CASSRGGHADTQYF. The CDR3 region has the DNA TGCGCCAGCAGCCGGGGGGGCCACGCAGATACGCAGTATTTT.

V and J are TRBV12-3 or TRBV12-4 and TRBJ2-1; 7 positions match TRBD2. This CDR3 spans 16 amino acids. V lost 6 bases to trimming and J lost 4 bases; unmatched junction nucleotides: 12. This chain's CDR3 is CASSRPMAGDYNEQFF. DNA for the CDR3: TGTGCCAGCAGCCGTCCTATGGCGGGAGATTACAATGAGCAGTTCTTC.

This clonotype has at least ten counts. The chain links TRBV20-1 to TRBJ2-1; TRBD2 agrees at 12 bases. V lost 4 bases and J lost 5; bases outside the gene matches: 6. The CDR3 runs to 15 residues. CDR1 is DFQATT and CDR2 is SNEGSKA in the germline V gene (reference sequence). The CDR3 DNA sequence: TGCAGTGCTATTCGACTAGCGGGAGAGAACAATGAGCAGTTCTTC. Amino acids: CSAIRLAGENNEQFF.

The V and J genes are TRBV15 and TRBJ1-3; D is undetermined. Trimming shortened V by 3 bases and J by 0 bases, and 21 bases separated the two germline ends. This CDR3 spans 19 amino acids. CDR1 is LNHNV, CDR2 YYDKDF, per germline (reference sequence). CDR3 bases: TGTGCCACCAGCAGCCTATCGGGAACGTTCCTTTCCTCTGGAAACACCATATATTTT. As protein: CATSSLSGTFLSSGNTIYF.

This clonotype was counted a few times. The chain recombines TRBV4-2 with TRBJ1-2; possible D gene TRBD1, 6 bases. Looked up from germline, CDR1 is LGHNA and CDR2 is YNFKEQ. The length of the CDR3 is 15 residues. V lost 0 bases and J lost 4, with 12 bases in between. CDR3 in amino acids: CASSQDRGASYGYTF. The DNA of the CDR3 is TGTGCCAGCAGCCAAGATAGGGGGGCCAGCTATGGCTACACCTTC.